These 7 T cell receptor beta chains came from one sample sequenced in a study of beta chain features in type 1 diabetes. TCRB transcripts that were expressed got sequenced, as all of the isolated RNA had been reverse transcribed. The repertoire was sequenced with immunoSEQ multiplex PCR; TCRdb's copy has only in-frame clones and lacks some. The sample holds 350,000 or so clones, roughly a fifth seen once. Source material: naive CD4+ T cells from blood. Receptors were obtained from a woman under 30 in good health.

The J gene is TRBJ1-2, the V gene TRBV30; TRBD1 matches 10 bases. The ends lost 0 bases at V and 7 bases at J; junction bases unmatched: 8. The germline V gene encodes CDR1 GTSNPN and CDR2 SVGIG (reference sequence). This CDR3 contains 15 residues. The CDR3 loop reads CAWSVPGQGRVGYTF. CDR3 nucleotides: TGTGCCTGGAGTGTACCGGGACAGGGGAGGGTTGGCTACACCTTC.

This clone has more than one count but fewer than ten. This rearrangement joins TRBV18 to TRBJ1-2; perhaps TRBD1 as D (5 bases). This CDR3 has 13 amino acids. The ends were cut back, 4 bases at V and 5 bases at J, with 11 bases in the middle. Germline CDR1 is KGHSH and CDR2 is LQKENI. CDR3 in DNA: TGTGCCAGCTCACTCAGGGAAAGGTATGGCTACACCTTC. It translates to CASSLRERYGYTF.

This chain uses TRBV7-9 with TRBJ2-6; a possible D gene is TRBD1 (5 bases). The CDR3 is 15 amino acids. Germline V CDR1 and CDR2: SEHNR, FQNEAQ (reference sequence). V gave up 3 bases and J gave up 2 bases, with 8 bases separating them. The CDR3: CASSLQGAGANVLTF. CDR3 DNA sequence: TGTGCCAGCAGCTTGCAGGGCGCTGGGGCCAACGTCCTGACTTTC.

The rearrangement uses TRBV4-1 and TRBJ1-2; 12 bases are shared with TRBD1. Trimming removed 3 bases from V and 1 base from J; junction bases left unmatched: 6. CDR1 MGHRA and CDR2 YSYEKL come from the germline V gene. The CDR3 is made up of 17 amino acids. Here the CDR3 reads CASSQGDRGHSNYGYTF. The CDR3 DNA is TGCGCCAGCAGCCAGGGGGACAGGGGGCATAGTAACTATGGCTACACCTTC.

The chain joins TRBV9 to TRBJ2-6; D unclear. The CDR3 covers 18 residues. Germline-derived CDR1 and CDR2 are SGDLS and YYNGEE. V lost 4 bases to trimming and J lost 2 bases, with 19 bases between them. CDR3: CASSPGLTLSPGANVLTF. The CDR3 nucleotides read TGTGCCAGCAGCCCAGGCCTCACCCTGTCCCCTGGGGCCAACGTCCTGACTTTC.

The chain uses TRBV23-1 and TRBJ2-1; the D is unclear. TRBV23-1 carries the ORF label, with uncertain function. The CDR3 extends over 16 amino acids. The V end was cut by 4 bases, the J end by 2 bases, with 15 bases between. CDR3 amino acids: CASSRGPIWAYNEQFF. CDR3 nucleotide sequence: TGCGCCAGCAGTCGAGGCCCAATCTGGGCCTACAATGAGCAGTTCTTC.

This clone has just a few counts. This chain connects TRBV30 to TRBJ2-7; D is possibly TRBD2 (5 bases). Germline V gives CDR1 GTSNPN, CDR2 SVGIG (reference sequence). Trimming took 2 bases from V and 6 from J, leaving 8 bases between them. This CDR3 comprises 11 residues. DNA for the CDR3: TGTGCCTGGAGTAACGGGATCGAGCAGTACTTC. It is translated as CAWSNGIEQYF.